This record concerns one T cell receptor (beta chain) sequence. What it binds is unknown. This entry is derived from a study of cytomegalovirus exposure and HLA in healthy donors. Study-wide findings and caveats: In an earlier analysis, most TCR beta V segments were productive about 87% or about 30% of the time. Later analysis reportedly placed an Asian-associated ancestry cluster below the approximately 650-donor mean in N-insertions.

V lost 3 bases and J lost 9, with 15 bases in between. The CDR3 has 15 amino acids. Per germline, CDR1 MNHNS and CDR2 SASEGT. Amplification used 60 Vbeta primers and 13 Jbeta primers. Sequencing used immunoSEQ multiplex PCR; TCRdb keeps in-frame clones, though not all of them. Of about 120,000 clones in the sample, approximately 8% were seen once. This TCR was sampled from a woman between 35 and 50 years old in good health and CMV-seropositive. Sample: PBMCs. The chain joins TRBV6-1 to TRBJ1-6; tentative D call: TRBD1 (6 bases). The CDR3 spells CASSEGHPGGSPLHF. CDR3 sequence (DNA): TGTGCCAGCAGTGAGGGACACCCTGGGGGTTCACCCCTCCACTTT.